These 6 T cell receptor beta chains share one sample of origin, sequenced in a study of blood T cell repertoires in COVID-19. The assay was immunoSEQ multiplex PCR, and TCRdb's table has in-frame clones only and misses some. The sample has fewer than 250,000 clones; over 75% are singletons. The sequencing sample was made of PBMCs or T cells enriched from blood (not recorded which). These TCRs come from a man under 40 in a cohort exposed to, infected with or recovered from COVID-19 (not recorded which).

The chain links TRBV9 to TRBJ2-1; 8 bases are shared with TRBD1. CDR3 length: 15 residues. In germline, CDR1 is SGDLS, CDR2 YYNGEE. V gave up 0 bases and J gave up 6 bases; unmatched junction bases: 5. Written as DNA, the CDR3 is TGTGCCAGCAGCGTAGTTGGACAGGGTCTCAATGAGCAGTTCTTC. Protein sequence: CASSVVGQGLNEQFF.

This clone was detected a few times. This chain connects TRBV7-9 to TRBJ2-7; D is uncertain. The CDR3 sequence is 15 residues long. The V end lost 5 bases, the J end lost 2 bases, and 16 bases lay between the germline ends. Per germline, CDR1 SEHNR and CDR2 FQNEAQ (reference sequence). The CDR3 sequence: CASSPPQANPYEQYF. The CDR3 nucleotides read TGTGCCAGCAGCCCGCCCCAGGCTAACCCCTACGAGCAGTACTTC.

The V gene is TRBV7-9, the J gene TRBJ2-7, with D perhaps TRBD1 (6 bases). Germline lookup yields CDR1 SEHNR and CDR2 FQNEAQ (reference sequence). Trimming cost V 5 bases and J 4 bases, with 12 bases left between them. The CDR3 contains 13 residues. CDR3 amino acids: CASSRDTSYEQYF. In DNA, the CDR3 is TGTGCCAGCAGCAGGGACACCAGTTACGAGCAGTACTTC.

The V gene is TRBV6-6, the J gene TRBJ2-5, with 7 bases identical to TRBD1. The V gene end was trimmed by 6 bases and the J gene end by 7 bases; junction bases not matched to a gene: 8. Germline CDR1 and CDR2: MNHNY and SVGAGI (reference sequence). This CDR3 contains 13 residues. The CDR3 here is CASSLGQGVTQYF. Here the CDR3 DNA reads TGTGCCAGCAGCCTGGGGCAGGGGGTGACCCAGTACTTC.

The CDR3 nucleotides are TGTGCCAGCAGCGAACCCGGGACACCTAACTATGGCTACACCTTC. Protein product: CASSEPGTPNYGYTF. The chain recombines TRBV2 with TRBJ1-2; a weak D match, TRBD1 (6 bases). The CDR3 has 15 residues. V was pared by 6 bases and J by 0 bases, with 14 bases between. CDR1 is SNHLY and CDR2 is FYNNEI in the germline V gene.

The rearrangement links TRBV19 to TRBJ1-5; D is unresolved. V lost 3 bases and J lost 0, with 15 bases in between. CDR1 and CDR2 (germline): LNHDA, SQIVND (reference sequence). This CDR3 contains 17 residues. CDR3: CASSIGSFRDSNQPQHF. The CDR3 DNA is TGTGCCAGTAGTATCGGGTCATTTCGGGATAGCAATCAGCCCCAGCATTTT.